This TCR beta chain was identified during a study of OX40 agonist ivuxolimab in advanced cancers. Study summary: Ivuxolimab was administered intravenously to patients at 0.01 to 10 mg/kg every 2 weeks. With a range of roughly 20 to 80, age averaged approximately 54 years, and approximately 83% were male.

Profiling relied on immunoSEQ multiplex PCR, and the TCRdb table lists in-frame clones only, not all of them. The sample holds 84,000 or so clones, about 80% seen once. The CDR3 runs to 16 residues. Trimming took off 6 bases at V and 6 bases at J, with 21 bases between the two ends. Germline V gene data show CDR1 as GTSNPN and CDR2 as SVGIG (reference sequence). The source was CD4+ or CD8+ T cells sorted from blood, collected in a trial of the OX40 agonist ivuxolimab. The gene calls are TRBV30 and TRBJ1-6; maybe TRBD1 (6 bases). This sequence originates from an adult with an advanced solid tumor such as melanoma, head and neck, liver or kidney cancer. The CDR3 spells CACVGGSTAGNSPLHF. The CDR3 nucleotides are TGTGCCTGTGTGGGGGGCTCCACAGCCGGTAATTCACCCCTCCACTTT.